Each of the 17 T cell receptor beta chains below was sequenced from the same sample in a study of human T cells and chemical hapten exposure. TCRdb reprocessed the RACE reads via MiXCR and lists one record per CDR3 protein. The sample records around 300,000 distinct CDR3 sequences, approximately 5% being singletons. Time point meaning: pre-sensitization, week 0. The treatment: therapeutic diphenylcyclopropenone sensitization with weekly scalp DPC. Sequenced here: whole blood, sampled in connection with sensitization to the hapten diphenylcyclopropenone (DPC). These receptors all come from a woman aged 18-29 years with alopecia areata. Some clones in this sample may be carry-over from other donors' samples.

In its sample, this clonotype was seen a few times. This sequence joins TRBV6-6 and TRBJ2-3; the match to TRBD2 covers 11 bases. J gave up 5 bases and V 6 bases, and 10 bases lay outside the gene matches. The CDR3 has 16 residues. Germline V lookup: CDR1 MNHNY, CDR2 SVGAGI (reference sequence). DNA for the CDR3: TGTGCCAGCAGGCGGGAAGTAGCGGGGGGGAGAGATACGCAGTATTTT. Translation gives CASRREVAGGRDTQYF.

V and J are TRBV11-2 and TRBJ1-2; D uncertain. Germline values: CDR1 SGHAT, CDR2 FQNNGV. The V end lost 1 base, the J end lost 8 bases, and 20 bases lay between the germline ends. This CDR3 has 16 amino acids. The CDR3: CASSLGYMVGLRGYTF. The CDR3 coding sequence is TGTGCCAGCAGCTTAGGCTATATGGTCGGACTGAGAGGCTACACCTTC.

Only a few counts were recorded for this clonotype. V usage is TRBV7-8 and J usage is TRBJ2-3; 9 nucleotides agree with TRBD1. The J segment lost 2 bases and the V segment lost 5 bases, leaving 8 bases of the junction unmatched. CDR3 length: 16 amino acids. CDR1 and CDR2 (germline): SGHVS, FQNEAQ. CDR3 nucleotides: TGTGCCAGCAGCCTGGTCCGGGACAGGGACACAGATACGCAGTATTTT. Its protein is CASSLVRDRDTDTQYF.

This clonotype turned up a few times. This chain connects TRBV2 to TRBJ2-3, with D possibly being TRBD2 (7 bases). This CDR3 has 15 amino acids. Looked up from germline, CDR1 is SNHLY and CDR2 is FYNNEI. Trimming left V 4 bases short and J 3 bases short, with 14 bases between. The chain's CDR3 is CASSAQGGYTDTQYF. Written as DNA, the CDR3 is TGTGCCAGCAGTGCACAGGGAGGGTATACAGATACGCAGTATTTT.

This clonotype was recorded at least ten times. CDR3 sequence: CSGQGFSGNTIYF. DNA of the CDR3: TGCAGCGGACAGGGTTTCTCTGGAAACACCATATATTTT. The V call is TRBV29-1, the J call TRBJ1-3; 7 nucleotides align to TRBD1. CDR3 length equals 13 residues. V lost 7 bases and J lost 0; bases outside the gene matches: 3. CDR1 and CDR2 from the germline V gene are SQVTM and ANQGSEA. The full variable domain, in which reference TRBV29-1 and TRBJ1-3 provide the parts outside the CDR3, is SAVISQKPSRDICQRGTSLTIQCQVDSQVTMMFWYRQQPGQSLTLIATANQGSEATYESGFVIDKFPISRPNLTFSTLTVSNMSPEDSSIYLCSGQGFSGNTIYFGEGSWLTVV.

This clonotype appeared a few times. V and J are TRBV5-1 and TRBJ1-1, with 7 bases identical to TRBD1. This CDR3 has 14 residues. In germline, CDR1 is SGHRS, CDR2 YFSETQ. The trim removed 4 bases at V and 4 bases at J, leaving 7 bases unmatched. CDR3 sequence: CASSIGQDGTEAFF. For the CDR3, the DNA is TGCGCCAGCAGCATCGGACAGGACGGCACTGAAGCTTTCTTT.

The CDR3 loop reads CASSVETGGGAPSAPWYEQYF. The CDR3 DNA sequence: TGTGCCAGCAGCGTTGAGACAGGGGGCGGTGCGCCGAGTGCCCCTTGGTACGAGCAGTACTTC. The V call is TRBV9, the J call TRBJ2-7; TRBD1 aligns across 10 bases. Germline V lookup: CDR1 SGDLS, CDR2 YYNGEE. The CDR3 is made up of 21 amino acids. The V and J ends lost 2 bases and 4 bases, in that order; junction bases with no gene match: 24.

This clonotype was found many times. The chain employs TRBV6-5 and TRBJ1-6; 7 bases fit TRBD1. There are 17 residues in the CDR3. V shed 2 bases and J 0 bases; nucleotides not matched to a gene: 4. Germline CDR1 and CDR2: MNHEY and SVGAGI. This CDR3 reads CASSYGQASSYNSPLHF. The CDR3 nucleotides read TGTGCCAGCAGTTACGGACAGGCCAGCTCCTATAATTCACCCCTCCACTTT.

The chain carries TRBV29-1 and TRBJ2-2; the D gene could be TRBD1 or TRBD2 (5 bases each). The germline V and J ends were trimmed by 6 bases and 1 base, with 12 bases remaining between them. Germline V gene lookup returns CDR1 SQVTM and CDR2 ANQGSEA. The CDR3 is 14 amino acids. CDR3 loop: CSVAGTLNTGELFF. The CDR3 bases are TGCAGCGTAGCCGGGACGCTGAACACCGGGGAGCTGTTTTTT.

This clonotype showed up many times. The gene calls are TRBV15 and TRBJ2-3; TRBD1 might be the D (5 bases). CDR1 LNHNV and CDR2 YYDKDF come from the germline V gene (reference sequence). CDR3 length: 15 amino acids. Deletions cut 4 bases from V and 0 bases from J, with 11 bases between. The CDR3 sequence is CATSTRQFSTDTQYF. In nucleotides, the CDR3 is TGTGCCACCAGCACTAGACAGTTTAGCACAGATACGCAGTATTTT.

This clonotype was found a few times. V and J are TRBV28 and TRBJ2-1; a weak D match, TRBD1 (6 bases). Trimming pared 6 bases from V and 5 bases from J, leaving 20 bases between. Germline assignment: CDR1 MDHEN and CDR2 SYDVKM. CDR3 length: 16 amino acids. CDR3 region: CASSSQQGVLNNEQFF. CDR3 nucleotide sequence: TGTGCCAGCAGCTCCCAACAGGGCGTCTTGAACAATGAGCAGTTCTTC.

This clonotype occurred a few times. The chain's CDR3 is CSVVGALYTEAFF. CDR3 in DNA: TGCAGCGTTGTGGGAGCGTTATACACTGAAGCTTTCTTT. The V and J genes are TRBV29-1 and TRBJ1-1; no clear D gene. V was cut by 4 bases and J by 3 bases, with 12 bases left in between. Germline CDR1 SQVTM, CDR2 ANQGSEA. This CDR3 comprises 13 residues.

This clonotype has ten or more counts. The gene calls are TRBV3-1 and TRBJ2-7; 11 bases line up with TRBD2. The CDR3 consists of 18 residues. V trimming: 3 bases; J trimming: 5 bases; junction bases outside the gene matches: 15. The germline CDR1 and CDR2 sequences are LGHDT and YNNKEL (reference sequence). The CDR3 region has the DNA TGTGCCAGCAGCCACCCAGGAGTTAGCGGGGGGGCCCGAAACGAGCAGTACTTC. This translates into CASSHPGVSGGARNEQYF.

V is TRBV7-9 and J is TRBJ1-1, with TRBD1 identical over 7 bases. The J segment lost 5 bases and the V segment lost 3 bases, leaving 15 bases of the junction unmatched. The germline gives CDR1 SEHNR, CDR2 FQNEAQ (reference sequence). There are 17 residues in the CDR3. As DNA, the CDR3 is TGTGCCAGCAGCTTTAAAGAACCGAGGGGGCGCGGGACTGAAGCTTTCTTT. Its protein product is CASSFKEPRGRGTEAFF.

This clonotype was counted only a few times. This chain uses TRBV19 with TRBJ2-5, with 7 nucleotides matching TRBD1. The junction had 7 bases not matched to a gene; V was cut back by 6 bases and J by 3 bases. Germline loops: CDR1 LNHDA, CDR2 SQIVND (reference sequence). This CDR3 spans 14 amino acids. CDR3 sequence (DNA): TGTGCCAGTAGCAGCACCACAGGGGAAGAGACCCAGTACTTC. Its protein product is CASSSTTGEETQYF.

In this sample, this clonotype turned up many times. The chain is built from TRBV18 and TRBJ1-1; D remains ambiguous. The CDR3 contains 14 residues. Looked up from germline, CDR1 is KGHSH and CDR2 is LQKENI. The germline V and J ends were trimmed by 4 bases and 1 base, with 10 bases remaining between them. CDR3 sequence (DNA): TGTGCCAGCTCACGGACCAACGGGAACACTGAAGCTTTCTTT. It encodes CASSRTNGNTEAFF.

This clonotype was picked up a small number of times. This rearrangement joins TRBV5-4 to TRBJ1-4; TRBD1 agrees at 9 bases. Trimming cost V 4 bases and J 8 bases; bases outside gene matches: 12. CDR3 size: 16 residues. Germline values: CDR1 SGHNT, CDR2 YYREEE (reference sequence). The CDR3 sequence: CASSPARDRAGEKLFF. The CDR3 DNA reads as TGTGCCAGCAGCCCGGCCCGGGACAGGGCCGGGGAAAAACTGTTTTTT. Together with reference TRBV5-4 and TRBJ1-4, the CDR3 gives the full variable domain: ETGVTQSPTHLIKTRGQQVTLRCSSQSGHNTVSWYQQALGQGPQFIFQYYREEENGRGNFPPRFSGLQFPNYSSELNVNALELDDSALYLCASSPARDRAGEKLFFGSGTQLSVL.